The rows below give T cell receptor beta chains drawn from one sample of a study of cytomegalovirus exposure and HLA in healthy donors. The data were produced by immunoSEQ multiplex PCR, yet TCRdb's version contains in-frame clones alone and is incomplete. The data show some 190,000 clones, 76% seen once. Input material: PBMCs. The source of these receptors is a young man in good health and CMV-seronegative. The CDR3 runs from the conserved cysteine through the conserved F or W. The D gene is left open where the match is weak. Part of the rows lack a size; the others show once, few, many or a class for expanded clones.

v_gene	j_gene	d_gene	abundance	CDR3aa	CDR3nt
TRBV15	TRBJ2-6	TRBD1	.	CATSRLSRGPGANVLTF	TGTGCCACCAGCAGATTATCCAGGGGGCCTGGGGCCAACGTCCTGACTTTC
TRBV29-1	TRBJ2-1	TRBD2	few	CSVGTGTTYNEQFF	TGCAGCGTTGGAACCGGGACTACCTACAATGAGCAGTTCTTC
TRBV18	TRBJ2-3	.	.	CASSPSARGTDTQYF	TGTGCCAGCTCACCGAGTGCCCGGGGCACAGATACGCAGTATTTT
TRBV5-1	TRBJ2-1	.	.	CASSLEGESYNEQFF	TGCGCCAGCAGCTTAGAGGGAGAGTCCTACAATGAGCAGTTCTTC
TRBV14	TRBJ1-1	.	.	CASSPRTIGVATEAFF	TGTGCCAGCAGCCCGCGGACGATCGGGGTCGCCACTGAAGCTTTCTTT
TRBV2	TRBJ2-7	TRBD2	.	CAEVRASGGALYEQYF	TGTGCCGAGGTCCGGGCCAGCGGGGGGGCCTTATACGAGCAGTACTTC
TRBV7-2	TRBJ1-1	.	.	CASSLEYRNTEAFF	TGTGCCAGCAGCTTAGAGTACAGGAACACTGAAGCTTTCTTT
TRBV5-1	TRBJ2-7	TRBD2	.	CASSFTTGLAGGEEQYF	TGCGCCAGCAGCTTTACCACTGGACTAGCGGGGGGTGAAGAGCAGTACTTC
TRBV13	TRBJ2-4	.	few	CASSVRDTTLNIQYF	TGTGCCAGCAGCGTACGGGACACTACTCTTAACATTCAGTACTTC
TRBV9	TRBJ2-7	.	.	CASSRGLYEQYF	TGTGCCAGCTCTAGGGGTTTGTACGAGCAGTACTTC
TRBV27	TRBJ1-5	.	.	CASSFLNQPQHF	TGTGCCAGCAGTTTCTTGAATCAGCCCCAGCATTTT
TRBV5-1	TRBJ2-7	.	few	CASSGNLQGSYEQYF	TGCGCCAGCAGCGGAAACCTACAGGGTTCCTACGAGCAGTACTTC
TRBV5-1	TRBJ1-2	.	.	CASSLDRDYGYTF	TGCGCCAGCAGCTTGGATCGTGACTATGGCTACACCTTC
TRBV4-2	TRBJ2-7	.	.	CASSQDWNRATYEQYF	TGTGCCAGCAGCCAAGATTGGAACAGGGCTACCTACGAGCAGTACTTC
TRBV2	TRBJ1-2	.	.	CASSEDPGGGYTF	TGTGCCAGCAGTGAGGATCCGGGAGGGGGCTACACCTTC
TRBV2	TRBJ1-3	TRBD1	.	CASSGDRAGGNTIYF	TGTGCCAGCAGTGGGGACAGGGCCGGAGGAAACACCATATATTTT
TRBV7-2	TRBJ1-1	.	.	CASTPGPGVIRTEAFF	TGTGCCAGCACGCCGGGCCCAGGGGTTATACGCACTGAAGCTTTCTTT
TRBV30	TRBJ1-1	.	.	CAWSVGAGEAFF	TGTGCCTGGAGTGTAGGAGCGGGGGAAGCTTTCTTT
TRBV18	TRBJ1-6	.	.	CASSPPQVNSPLHF	TGTGCCAGCTCACCACCGCAGGTTAATTCACCCCTCCACTTT
TRBV2	TRBJ1-1	TRBD1	.	CASSTGGVRDTEAFF	TGTGCCAGCAGCACAGGGGGCGTGAGGGACACTGAAGCTTTCTTT
TRBV25-1	TRBJ1-2	.	once	CASSEGRSRGYTF	TGTGCCAGCAGTGAGGGGAGGAGTCGGGGCTACACCTTC
TRBV6-6	TRBJ1-1	.	few	CASGQGTEAFF	TGTGCCAGCGGGCAGGGCACTGAAGCTTTCTTT
TRBV5-5	TRBJ1-1	.	.	CASSFGQRGTEAFF	TGTGCCAGCAGCTTCGGACAGCGGGGCACTGAAGCTTTCTTT
TRBV19	TRBJ1-5	.	.	CASSIEQGVGVQPQHF	TGTGCCAGTAGCATTGAACAGGGAGTAGGAGTTCAGCCCCAGCATTTT